These 18 T cell receptor beta chains came from one sample sequenced in a study of vaccination effects on CD4 cells after COVID-19. Measured with immunoSEQ multiplex PCR; TCRdb has only the in-frame clones, and not every one. The sample has 72,000 or so clones, around 70% seen once; the top ten hold over 2%. Their antigens remain unidentified. The culture ran for around nine days before CD4+ T cells were isolated. Participants got two doses of BNT162b2 or mRNA-1273 vaccine. Material: CD4+ T cells from PBMCs cultured without peptide, obtained after COVID-19 vaccination. These receptors all come from a human donor who received a COVID-19 vaccine.

A single count supports this clone. J is TRBJ2-2 and V is TRBV7-9; the D gene is possibly TRBD2 (6 bases). From germline, CDR1 is SEHNR and CDR2 FQNEAQ (reference sequence). Trimming took 5 bases from V and 6 from J, leaving 10 bases between them. The CDR3 loop spans 13 amino acids. The CDR3 DNA follows: TGTGCCAGCAGCCTCACGGGAGCCGGGGAGCTGTTTTTT. Protein: CASSLTGAGELFF. The full variable domain, completed using reference TRBV7-9 and TRBJ2-2, is DTGVSQNPRHKITKRGQNVTFRCDPISEHNRLYWYRQTLGQGPEFLTYFQNEAQLEKSRLLSDRFSAERPKGSFSTLEIQRTEQGDSAMYLCASSLTGAGELFFGEGSRLTVL.

The rearrangement joins TRBV19 to TRBJ1-2, with D possibly matching TRBD1 (5 bases). This CDR3 region has 13 residues. V was pared by 9 bases and J by 0 bases, with 11 bases between. CDR1 is LNHDA and CDR2 is SQIVND in the germline V gene (reference sequence). In DNA form, the CDR3 reads TGTGCCAGCACAGGAACAGCTAACTATGGCTACACCTTC. Encoded protein: CASTGTANYGYTF.

This clone was observed a single time. This chain connects TRBV7-3 to TRBJ2-2; 7 nucleotides match TRBD2. J gave up 3 bases and V 3 bases, and 4 bases lay outside the gene matches. This CDR3 contains 15 residues. The germline CDR1 and CDR2 sequences are SGHTA and FQGTGA. CDR3 DNA sequence: TGTGCCAGCAGCTTTGCAGGGAGGGACACCGGGGAGCTGTTTTTT. Translation: CASSFAGRDTGELFF.

The chain carries TRBV6-4 and TRBJ2-3, with TRBD1 identical over 11 bases. The CDR3 covers 14 residues. Germline V gene sequence: CDR1 MRHNA, CDR2 SNTAGT. V gave up 4 bases and J gave up 4 bases; unmatched junction bases: 1. Written as DNA, the CDR3 is TGTGCCAGCAGTGTGGGACAGGGGGCAGATACGCAGTATTTT. It specifies CASSVGQGADTQYF.

This clone was observed a handful of times. The V call is TRBV2, the J call TRBJ2-1, with 8 nucleotides matching TRBD1. The CDR3 loop spans 15 amino acids. V lost 4 bases and J lost 6; bases outside the gene matches: 8. Germline loops: CDR1 SNHLY, CDR2 FYNNEI. Written as DNA, the CDR3 is TGTGCCAGCAGTGTAACAGGGGGTTTGGGCAATGAGCAGTTCTTC. Protein sequence: CASSVTGGLGNEQFF.

This chain joins TRBV6-2 or TRBV6-3 and TRBJ1-5; 9 bases match TRBD1. The CDR3 extends over 15 amino acids. V shed 0 bases, J shed 5 bases, and the junction held 2 bases outside the gene matches. Germline V CDR1 and CDR2: MNHEY, SVGEGT. The CDR3 protein is CASSYSGTGHQPQHF. The CDR3 region has the DNA TGTGCCAGCAGTTACTCCGGGACAGGGCATCAGCCCCAGCATTTT.

The chain has TRBV5-6 and TRBJ2-6; perhaps TRBD1 as D (6 bases). This CDR3 contains 16 residues. Germline V gene lookup returns CDR1 SGHDT and CDR2 YYEEEE. V was pared by 3 bases and J by 1 base, with 11 bases between. CDR3 bases: TGTGCCAGCAGCTCTAACAGGGTTTCTGGGGCCAACGTCCTGACTTTC. Amino acids: CASSSNRVSGANVLTF. Complete variable domain (other parts from reference TRBV5-6 and TRBJ2-6): DAGVTQSPTHLIKTRGQQVTLRCSPKSGHDTVSWYQQALGQGPQFIFQYYEEEERQRGNFPDRFSGHQFPNYSSELNVNALLLGDSALYLCASSSNRVSGANVLTFGAGSRLTVL.

The chain uses TRBV4-1 and TRBJ1-5; weak D call: TRBD1 (6 bases). V shed 0 bases and J shed 5 bases, with 14 bases lying between them. There are 16 residues in the CDR3. CDR1 and CDR2 (germline): MGHRA, YSYEKL. The CDR3 DNA reads TGCGCCAGCAGCCAAGACGGCGGTCAGGGGTATCAGCCCCAGCATTTT. The encoded protein is CASSQDGGQGYQPQHF.

The V call is TRBV5-1, the J call TRBJ2-5, with unresolved D. Trimming cost V 2 bases and J 2 bases, with 4 bases left between them. Germline assignment: CDR1 SGHRS and CDR2 YFSETQ. This CDR3 spans 12 amino acids. This CDR3 is CASSLQQETQYF. The CDR3 DNA follows: TGCGCCAGCAGCTTACAACAAGAGACCCAGTACTTC.

In its sample, this clone was seen once. V is TRBV5-1 and J is TRBJ1-2; 8 bases match TRBD1. This CDR3 has 15 amino acids. Trimming took 4 bases from V and 0 from J; bases not matched to a gene: 5. Germline V gives CDR1 SGHRS, CDR2 YFSETQ. The CDR3 DNA follows: TGCGCCAGCAGCCTAAGACAGGGGCCTAACTATGGCTACACCTTC. This translates into CASSLRQGPNYGYTF.

This chain uses TRBV9 with TRBJ1-3; D possibly corresponds to TRBD1 (6 bases). The CDR3 is made up of 16 amino acids. Trimming shortened V by 0 bases and J by 4 bases, and 14 bases separated the two germline ends. Germline V lookup: CDR1 SGDLS, CDR2 YYNGEE. The CDR3 DNA is TGTGCCAGCAGCGTAGGACCTGGGACACCAGGAAACACCATATATTTT. It is translated as CASSVGPGTPGNTIYF.

The V gene is TRBV6-1, the J gene TRBJ2-1; 9 nucleotides agree with TRBD2. CDR1 is MNHNS and CDR2 is SASEGT in the germline V gene. The V gene end was trimmed by 4 bases and the J gene end by 6 bases; junction bases not matched to a gene: 16. The CDR3 has 18 amino acids. Here the CDR3 DNA reads TGTGCCAGCAGTGGGTCATGGGTGTCAGCGGGGGGCCTCAATGAGCAGTTCTTC. Its translation is CASSGSWVSAGGLNEQFF.

The CDR3 DNA reads TGTGCCAGCAGCCAAGGGATCCTTACAGGGGCCGGAAACACCATATATTTT. It translates to CASSQGILTGAGNTIYF. This rearrangement joins TRBV4-2 to TRBJ1-3, with 7 bases identical to TRBD1. Germline V gives CDR1 LGHNA, CDR2 YNFKEQ. This CDR3 contains 17 residues. J was trimmed by 4 bases and V by 1 base; bases with no gene match: 10.

The chain has TRBV12-3 or TRBV12-4 and TRBJ1-6; no reliable D call. V was cut by 2 bases and J by 8 bases, with 7 bases left in between. The CDR3 length is 13 residues. In DNA, the CDR3 is TGTGCCAGCAGTTTAAGTATGCATTCACCCCTCCACTTT. This gives the protein CASSLSMHSPLHF.

The chain links TRBV30 to TRBJ2-7, with no clear D. The germline V gene has CDR1 GTSNPN and CDR2 SVGIG (reference sequence). This CDR3 spans 12 amino acids. CDR3 protein: CAYTVGSYEQYV. CDR3 sequence (DNA): TGTGCTTACACCGTCGGGTCGTACGAGCAGTACGTC.

This clone is a singleton in its sample. The chain is built from TRBV6-1 and TRBJ2-7; D unclear. CDR1 is MNHNS and CDR2 is SASEGT in the germline V gene. V was cut by 1 base and J by 0 bases, with 13 bases left in between. This CDR3 contains 16 residues. CDR3 amino acids: CASSEGRGRSSYEQYV. Here the CDR3 DNA reads TGTGCCAGCAGTGAAGGTAGAGGACGGAGCTCCTACGAGCAGTACGTC.

The V and J genes are TRBV12-5 and TRBJ1-1; 7 bases align to TRBD1. After removal of 5 bases from V and 4 bases from J, the junction contained 1 base not matched to a gene. The CDR3 contains 12 residues. Per the germline V gene, CDR1 is LGHNT and CDR2 is FRNRAP. In DNA, the CDR3 is TGTGCTAGTGGTCCAGGGGGCACTGAAGCTTTCTTT. Translated: CASGPGGTEAFF.

This clone came up a few times. V is TRBV12-3 or TRBV12-4 and J is TRBJ1-4; the D gene is possibly TRBD1 (5 bases). Trimming cost V 3 bases and J 11 bases, with 13 bases left between them. The CDR3 is 13 residues long. The CDR3 loop reads CASSLGETGKLFF. The CDR3 DNA sequence: TGTGCCAGCAGTTTGGGGGAGACTGGTAAACTGTTTTTT.